This T cell receptor (beta chain) originates from a study of blood T cells in healthy people across ages. The CDR3 length is 16 residues. The V gene's germline CDR1 is LGHDT and CDR2 YNNKEL (reference sequence). V lost 4 bases and J lost 0, with 15 bases in between. As to this clonotype: Its antigen remains unidentified.

PCR was performed a second time for roughly 6 to 12 cycles using a sample-barcoded 5' primer and a J-beta primer mix. TCRdb analysed the 5' RACE reads with MiXCR anew, one entry per CDR3 protein. This sample has 780,000 or so distinct CDR3 sequences, with more than 55% found just once. Study outcomes and limitations: In the absence of known donor CMV status, changes in expanded clonotypes were possibly confounded.

Caucasian individuals from Russia who were healthy and aged 6 to 90 acted as donors. Extracted total RNA amounted to at least 5.5 micrograms for each sample. This clonotype was obtained from a man in his forties in good health. The sequencing sample was made of blood. The J gene is TRBJ1-2, the V gene TRBV3-1; no reliable D call. CDR3 sequence (DNA): TGTGCCAGCAGCCGTGGCGCACGGGCAGCTAACTATGGCTACACCTTC. Its translation: CASSRGARAANYGYTF.